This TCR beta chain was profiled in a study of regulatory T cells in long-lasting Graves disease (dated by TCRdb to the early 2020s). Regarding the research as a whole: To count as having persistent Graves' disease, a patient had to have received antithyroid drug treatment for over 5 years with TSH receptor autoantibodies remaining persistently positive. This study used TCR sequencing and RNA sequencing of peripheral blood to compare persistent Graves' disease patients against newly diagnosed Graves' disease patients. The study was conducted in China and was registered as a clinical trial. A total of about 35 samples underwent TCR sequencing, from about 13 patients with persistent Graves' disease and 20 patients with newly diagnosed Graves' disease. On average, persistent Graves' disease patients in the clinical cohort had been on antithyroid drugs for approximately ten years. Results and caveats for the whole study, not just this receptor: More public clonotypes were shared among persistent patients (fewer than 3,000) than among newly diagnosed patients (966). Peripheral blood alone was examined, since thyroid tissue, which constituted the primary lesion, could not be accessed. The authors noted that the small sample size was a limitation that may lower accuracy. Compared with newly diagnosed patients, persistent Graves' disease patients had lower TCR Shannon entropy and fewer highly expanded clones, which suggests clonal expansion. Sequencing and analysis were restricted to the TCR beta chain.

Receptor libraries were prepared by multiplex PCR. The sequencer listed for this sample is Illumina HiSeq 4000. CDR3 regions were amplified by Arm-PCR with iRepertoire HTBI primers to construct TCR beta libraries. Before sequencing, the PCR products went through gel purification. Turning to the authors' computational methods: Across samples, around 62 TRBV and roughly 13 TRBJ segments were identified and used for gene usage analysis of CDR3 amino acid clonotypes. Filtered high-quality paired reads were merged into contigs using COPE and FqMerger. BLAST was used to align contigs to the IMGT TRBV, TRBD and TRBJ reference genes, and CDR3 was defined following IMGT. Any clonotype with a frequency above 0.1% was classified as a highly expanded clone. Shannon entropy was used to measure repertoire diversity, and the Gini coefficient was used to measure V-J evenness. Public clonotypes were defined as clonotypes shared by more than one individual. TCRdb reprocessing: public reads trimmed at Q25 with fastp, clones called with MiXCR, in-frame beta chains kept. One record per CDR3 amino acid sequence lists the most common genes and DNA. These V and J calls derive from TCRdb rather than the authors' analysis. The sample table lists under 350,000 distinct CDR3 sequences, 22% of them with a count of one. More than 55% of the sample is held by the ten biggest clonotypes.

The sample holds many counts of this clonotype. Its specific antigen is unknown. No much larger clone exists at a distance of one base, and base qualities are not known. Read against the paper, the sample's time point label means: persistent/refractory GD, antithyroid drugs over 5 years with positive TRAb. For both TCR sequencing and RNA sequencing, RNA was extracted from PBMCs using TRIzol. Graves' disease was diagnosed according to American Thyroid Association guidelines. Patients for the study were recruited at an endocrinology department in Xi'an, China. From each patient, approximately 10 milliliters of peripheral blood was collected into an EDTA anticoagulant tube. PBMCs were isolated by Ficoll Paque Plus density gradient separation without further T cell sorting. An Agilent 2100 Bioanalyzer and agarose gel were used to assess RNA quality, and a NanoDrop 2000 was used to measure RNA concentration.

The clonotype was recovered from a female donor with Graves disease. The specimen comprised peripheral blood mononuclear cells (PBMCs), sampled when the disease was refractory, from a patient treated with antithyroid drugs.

The nucleotide sequence reads TGTGCCAGCAGTGAAGCAGAGGGGTTCCCTGAAGCTTTCTTT. This is translated as CASSEAEGFPEAFF. The chain uses TRBV6-1 and TRBJ1-1; perhaps TRBD1 is the D gene, with 5 bases matching. V loses 0 bases of germline sequence and J loses 6 bases, and the interval between the two ends is 11 bases. Looking up the germline V gene yields CDR1 MNHNS and CDR2 SASEGT. The CDR3 measures 14 amino acids from cysteine to phenylalanine. Kept here is only the CDR3 DNA, which spans 42 bases and is read in frame from base 1.